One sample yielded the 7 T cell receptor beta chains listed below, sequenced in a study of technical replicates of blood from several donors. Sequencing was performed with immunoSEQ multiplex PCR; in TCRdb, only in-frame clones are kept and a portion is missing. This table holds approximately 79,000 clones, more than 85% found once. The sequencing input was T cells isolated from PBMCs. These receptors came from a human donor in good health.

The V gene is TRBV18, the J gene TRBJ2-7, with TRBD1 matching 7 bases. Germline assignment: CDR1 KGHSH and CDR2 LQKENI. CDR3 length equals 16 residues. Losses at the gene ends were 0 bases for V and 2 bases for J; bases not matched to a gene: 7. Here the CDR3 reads CASSPPRTDRTYEQYF. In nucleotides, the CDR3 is TGTGCCAGCTCACCACCACGAACGGACAGGACCTACGAGCAGTACTTC. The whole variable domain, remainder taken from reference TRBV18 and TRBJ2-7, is NAGVMQNPRHLVRRRGQEARLRCSPMKGHSHVYWYRQLPEEGLKFMVYLQKENIIDESGMPKERFSAEFPKEGPSILRIQQVVRGDSAAYFCASSPPRTDRTYEQYFGPGTRLTVT.

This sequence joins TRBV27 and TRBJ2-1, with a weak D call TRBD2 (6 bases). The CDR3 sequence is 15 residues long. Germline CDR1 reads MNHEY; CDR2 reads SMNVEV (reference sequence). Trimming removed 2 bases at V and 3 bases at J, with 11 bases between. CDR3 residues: CASSLAGSGYNEQFF. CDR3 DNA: TGTGCCAGCAGTTTAGCGGGATCCGGCTACAATGAGCAGTTCTTC.

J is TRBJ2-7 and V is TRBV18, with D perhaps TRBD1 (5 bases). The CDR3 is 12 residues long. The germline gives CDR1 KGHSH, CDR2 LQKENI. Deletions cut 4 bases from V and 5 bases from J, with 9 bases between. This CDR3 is CASSQQVNEQYF. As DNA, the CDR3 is TGTGCCAGCTCACAACAGGTAAACGAGCAGTACTTC.

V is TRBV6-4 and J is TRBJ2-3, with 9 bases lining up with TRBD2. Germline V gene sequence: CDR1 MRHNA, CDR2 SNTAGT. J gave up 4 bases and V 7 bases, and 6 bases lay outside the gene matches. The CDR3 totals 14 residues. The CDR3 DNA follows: TGTGCCAGCAAGATAGCGGGAGAGGCAGATACGCAGTATTTT. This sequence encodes CASKIAGEADTQYF.

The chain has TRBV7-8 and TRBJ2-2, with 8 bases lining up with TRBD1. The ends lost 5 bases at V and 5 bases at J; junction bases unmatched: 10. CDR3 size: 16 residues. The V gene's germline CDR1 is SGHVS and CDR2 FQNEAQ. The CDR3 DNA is TGTGCCAGCAGCCCAGGGGTCAGGGGGCGGACCGGGGAGCTGTTTTTT. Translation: CASSPGVRGRTGELFF.

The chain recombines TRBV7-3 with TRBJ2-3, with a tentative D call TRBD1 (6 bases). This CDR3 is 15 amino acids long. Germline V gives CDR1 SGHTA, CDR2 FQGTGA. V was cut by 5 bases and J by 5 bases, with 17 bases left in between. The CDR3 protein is CASSPGTLTGDTQYF. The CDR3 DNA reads TGTGCCAGCAGCCCCGGGACACTTACAGGAGATACGCAGTATTTT.

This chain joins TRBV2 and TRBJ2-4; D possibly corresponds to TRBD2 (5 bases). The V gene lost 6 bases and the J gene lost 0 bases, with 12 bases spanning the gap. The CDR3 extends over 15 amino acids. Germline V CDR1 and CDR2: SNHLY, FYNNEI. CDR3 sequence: CASRRTPEAKNIQYF. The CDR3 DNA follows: TGTGCCAGCAGAAGGACTCCGGAAGCCAAAAACATTCAGTACTTC.